This note documents a single T cell receptor beta chain sequence. The antigen is unknown. This entry comes from a study of blood T cells in healthy people across ages. In the study overall: Per two T cells, template switching captured roughly one barcoded beta molecule.

The second PCR ran about 6 to 12 cycles with a sample-barcoded 5' primer and J-beta primers. Every cDNA molecule bore a tag from a template-switch adaptor containing 12 random nucleotides. TCRdb ran MiXCR on the 5' RACE reads and lists one entry per CDR3 protein. Found here are 790,000 or so distinct CDR3 sequences, around three fifths of them singletons; the top ten hold 20% to 30%. Study results and caveats: The percentage of naive T cells correlated strongly with TCR beta diversity. Investigators treated diversity estimates from one million T cells as underestimates.

This clonotype was obtained from a man aged 40-50 years in good health. The sample consisted of blood.

Written as DNA, the CDR3 is TGCAGTGCACCCAGCCTGAGCGGGCAGCCCCAGCATTTT. This gives the protein CSAPSLSGQPQHF. The chain carries TRBV20-1 and TRBJ1-5; no reliable D call. Germline V gene data show CDR1 as DFQATT and CDR2 as SNEGSKA (reference sequence). The CDR3 loop spans 13 amino acids. Trimming cost V 6 bases and J 7 bases, with 16 bases left between them.